This entry is about one T cell receptor (beta chain). This record belongs to a study of technical replicates of blood from a few donors. Assay: immunoSEQ multiplex PCR; the TCRdb copy retains only in-frame clones and omits some. The data show tens of thousands of clones, over 90% seen once. Unmatched junction bases numbered 7, after V lost 5 bases and J lost 7 bases. There are 13 residues in the CDR3. The germline gives CDR1 MNHEY, CDR2 SMNVEV (reference sequence). This chain links TRBV27 with TRBJ1-2; 7 nucleotides match TRBD1. Sample: T cells isolated from PBMCs. The sequence was obtained from a human donor in good health. The CDR3 loop is CASSIQGTGGYTF. CDR3 sequence (DNA): TGTGCCAGCAGTATACAGGGGACTGGTGGCTACACCTTC.